This entry lists 25 T cell receptor beta chains sequenced from one sample in a study of memory CD4+ T cells and cytomegalovirus serostatus. The sort gate was single viable CD3+CD4+CD8-CD45RO+ cells for memory CD4+ T cells. The protocol was immunoSEQ multiplex PCR, while the TCRdb copy is restricted to in-frame clones and leaves out a portion. The sample holds approximately 53,000 clones, 78% seen once. Sequences were obtained from memory CD4+ T cells from blood. These receptors were taken from an adult in good health and CMV-seronegative.

This rearrangement joins TRBV4-1 to TRBJ2-3, with D possibly being TRBD2 (6 bases). Germline V lookup: CDR1 MGHRA, CDR2 YSYEKL. Trimming cost V 1 base and J 3 bases, with 17 bases left between them. The CDR3 contains 17 residues. The CDR3 is CASSQGWGEARTDTQYF. CDR3 in DNA: TGCGCCAGCAGCCAAGGTTGGGGGGAGGCCCGTACAGATACGCAGTATTTT.

This sequence joins TRBV11-2 and TRBJ2-7; 10 positions agree with TRBD2. Germline V gene data show CDR1 as SGHAT and CDR2 as FQNNGV. This CDR3 contains 16 residues. Unmatched junction bases numbered 13, after V lost 7 bases and J lost 4 bases. The CDR3, as DNA: TGTGCCAGCAAATGGTCTAGCGGGAGAGCTGCTTACGAGCAGTACTTC. It codes for CASKWSSGRAAYEQYF.

This sequence joins TRBV5-1 and TRBJ1-4; D is uncertain. CDR1 is SGHRS, CDR2 YFSETQ, per germline. This CDR3 contains 12 residues. V lost 4 bases to trimming and J lost 7 bases, with 8 bases between them. Here the CDR3 DNA reads TGCGCCAGCAGCCCGGGAGGTGAAAAACTGTTTTTT. This translates into CASSPGGEKLFF.

This clone was recorded only once. The chain recombines TRBV2 with TRBJ1-1; 7 bases fit TRBD1. After removal of 6 bases from V and 0 bases from J, the junction contained 4 bases not matched to a gene. Per germline, CDR1 SNHLY and CDR2 FYNNEI. The CDR3 covers 14 residues. The CDR3 region is CASREQGLNTEAFF. The CDR3 coding sequence is TGTGCCAGCAGAGAACAGGGGTTGAACACTGAAGCTTTCTTT.

This chain connects TRBV19 to TRBJ2-2; 9 bases agree with TRBD2. CDR1 and CDR2 from the germline V gene are LNHDA and SQIVND (reference sequence). Germline trimming cut 3 bases from V and 2 bases from J; bases unmatched to any gene: 1. The CDR3 has 15 amino acids. DNA of the CDR3: TGTGCCAGTAGTATGACTAGCGGCAACACCGGGGAGCTGTTTTTT. Translation: CASSMTSGNTGELFF. The variable domain in full, with the rest retrieved from reference TRBV19 and TRBJ2-2, is DGGITQSPKYLFRKEGQNVTLSCEQNLNHDAMYWYRQDPGQGLRLIYYSQIVNDFQKGDIAEGYSVSREKKESFPLTVTSAQKNPTAFYLCASSMTSGNTGELFFGEGSRLTVL.

This clone appeared once. Here the CDR3 DNA reads TGTGCCAGTAGTAGGGTACTCAGTTACGAAAAACTGTTTTTT. Amino acid sequence: CASSRVLSYEKLFF. The chain uses TRBV19 and TRBJ1-4; D call uncertain. The germline V and J ends were trimmed by 4 bases and 8 bases, with 14 bases remaining between them. CDR3 length: 14 residues. Germline V gene lookup returns CDR1 LNHDA and CDR2 SQIVND (reference sequence).

The V call is TRBV11-2, the J call TRBJ1-3, with a possible D match to TRBD1 (5 bases). The V gene lost 4 bases and the J gene lost 0 bases, with 10 bases spanning the gap. Germline CDR1 reads SGHAT; CDR2 reads FQNNGV. CDR3 length: 15 amino acids. The CDR3 region is CASSYQGSSGNTIYF. CDR3 in DNA: TGTGCCAGCAGCTACCAGGGCTCCTCTGGAAACACCATATATTTT.

This chain links TRBV4-2 with TRBJ2-7; 7 positions match TRBD2. The ends lost 4 bases at V and 7 bases at J; junction bases unmatched: 19. This CDR3 has 17 amino acids. Germline values: CDR1 LGHNA, CDR2 YNFKEQ. DNA for the CDR3: TGTGCCAGCAGCCCCAGACTAGCAAGAGGCCCCATTTCAGAGCAGTACTTC. Its protein is CASSPRLARGPISEQYF.

The CDR3 is CAWSRQGRNTGELFF. The CDR3 nucleotides read TGTGCCTGGAGCCGACAGGGTAGGAACACCGGGGAGCTGTTTTTT. The V call is TRBV30, the J call TRBJ2-2; TRBD1 matches at 7 bases. Germline CDR1 and CDR2: GTSNPN and SVGIG (reference sequence). CDR3 length: 15 residues. V lost 3 bases and J lost 1; bases outside the gene matches: 5.

This clone was seen only a few times. This sequence joins TRBV9 and TRBJ2-2; 7 positions match TRBD2. The CDR3 spans 14 residues. Germline CDR1 SGDLS, CDR2 YYNGEE. With 0 bases clipped from V and 5 bases from J, the junction kept 1 base outside the gene matches. The CDR3 sequence: CASSVAGGTGELFF. CDR3 DNA: TGTGCCAGCAGCGTAGCGGGAGGTACCGGGGAGCTGTTTTTT.

This clone was observed a handful of times. The genes are TRBV29-1 and TRBJ1-2; D is uncertain. The CDR3 has 15 residues. CDR1 and CDR2 from the germline V gene are SQVTM and ANQGSEA. Trimming took off 7 bases at V and 5 bases at J, with 23 bases between the two ends. The CDR3 region has the DNA TGCAGCGCCCTCTCGCCTGGACGAGGAGGGTATGGCTACACCTTC. It translates to CSALSPGRGGYGYTF. Based on the CDR3 plus reference TRBV29-1 and TRBJ1-2, the full variable domain is SAVISQKPSRDICQRGTSLTIQCQVDSQVTMMFWYRQQPGQSLTLIATANQGSEATYESGFVIDKFPISRPNLTFSTLTVSNMSPEDSSIYLCSALSPGRGGYGYTFGSGTRLTVV.

The rearrangement links TRBV18 to TRBJ1-5, with 7 bases aligning to TRBD1. Germline values: CDR1 KGHSH, CDR2 LQKENI. This CDR3 region has 15 residues. Unmatched junction bases numbered 6, after V lost 3 bases and J lost 4 bases. The CDR3 DNA is TGTGCCAGCTCACCCTCGGGACAGCCTAATCAGCCCCAGCATTTT. Its translation: CASSPSGQPNQPQHF.

The table lists this clone with a few counts. The genes are TRBV5-5 and TRBJ2-7, with 10 bases matching TRBD2. The CDR3 runs 19 residues. Trimming removed 0 bases from V and 0 bases from J; junction bases left unmatched: 12. Germline-derived CDR1 and CDR2 are SGHKS and YYEKEE (reference sequence). The CDR3 loop is CASSLGRTSGGRSSYEQYF. The DNA of the CDR3 is TGTGCCAGCAGCTTGGGCCGGACTAGCGGAGGGCGGAGCTCCTACGAGCAGTACTTC.

The chain carries TRBV28 and TRBJ2-7; no clear D. V was clipped by 6 bases and J by 5 bases, with 8 bases between them. Germline V CDR1 and CDR2: MDHEN, SYDVKM. CDR3 size: 11 residues. DNA for the CDR3: TGTGCCAGCAGCGGGCCACACGAGCAGTACTTC. Its translation: CASSGPHEQYF.

The chain carries TRBV2 and TRBJ2-2; 8 bases map to TRBD2. With 3 bases clipped from V and 8 bases from J, the junction kept 8 bases outside the gene matches. The CDR3 totals 15 residues. CDR1 is SNHLY, CDR2 FYNNEI, per germline. The CDR3 here is CASSDPAGVLGELFF. CDR3 nucleotides: TGTGCCAGCAGTGACCCAGCGGGAGTATTAGGGGAGCTGTTTTTT.

The rearrangement links TRBV5-1 to TRBJ2-7; possible D gene TRBD1, 6 bases. From germline, CDR1 is SGHRS and CDR2 YFSETQ. The CDR3 has 14 residues. With 2 bases removed from V and 2 bases from J, the gap between germline ends came to 11 bases. This chain's CDR3 is CASSLQGVPYEQYF. CDR3 sequence (DNA): TGCGCCAGCAGCTTACAGGGCGTTCCCTACGAGCAGTACTTC.

The V gene is TRBV13, the J gene TRBJ1-5; TRBD1 aligns across 9 bases. This CDR3 region has 13 residues. J lost 6 bases, V lost 6 bases, and 3 bases had no gene match. The germline gives CDR1 PRHDT, CDR2 FYEKMQ (reference sequence). CDR3 in amino acids: CASSHRGLQPQHF. The CDR3 region has the DNA TGTGCCAGCAGTCACAGGGGGCTTCAGCCCCAGCATTTT.

This chain joins TRBV18 and TRBJ2-4; a weak D match, TRBD2 (5 bases). Germline CDR1 reads KGHSH; CDR2 reads LQKENI. The CDR3 spans 15 residues. V was shortened by 3 bases and J by 2 bases, with 11 bases between the two germline ends. The CDR3 loop is CASSPMRASKNIQYF. As DNA, the CDR3 is TGTGCCAGCTCACCCATGAGGGCGTCCAAAAACATTCAGTACTTC.

V usage is TRBV6-6 and J usage is TRBJ2-7; the D gene could be TRBD1 or TRBD2 (5 bases each). This CDR3 comprises 12 residues. The ends were cut back, 5 bases at V and 6 bases at J, with 11 bases in the middle. Looked up from germline, CDR1 is MNHNY and CDR2 is SVGAGI (reference sequence). The CDR3 is CASSGGPSEQYF. CDR3 nucleotide sequence: TGTGCCAGCAGTGGGGGACCGTCCGAGCAGTACTTC.

CDR3 coding DNA: TGTGCCTGGATTGGTAGCGGCCGCCAAGAGACCCAGTACTTC. Amino acid sequence: CAWIGSGRQETQYF. The V and J genes are TRBV30 and TRBJ2-5; D perhaps matches TRBD2 (6 bases). CDR3 length: 14 residues. The germline V gene encodes CDR1 GTSNPN and CDR2 SVGIG (reference sequence). The V end was cut by 4 bases, the J end by 1 base, with 13 bases between.

The V gene is TRBV28, the J gene TRBJ2-5; 8 nucleotides match TRBD2. After removal of 4 bases from V and 2 bases from J, the junction contained 9 bases not matched to a gene. Germline loops: CDR1 MDHEN, CDR2 SYDVKM. This CDR3 has 16 residues. DNA for the CDR3: TGTGCCAGCAGTTCCCCCCCTACTAGCGGTCAAGAGACCCAGTACTTC. This encodes CASSSPPTSGQETQYF. The whole variable domain, filled in from reference TRBV28 and TRBJ2-5, reads DVKVTQSSRYLVKRTGEKVFLECVQDMDHENMFWYRQDPGLGLRLIYFSYDVKMKEKGDIPEGYSVSREKKERFSLILESASTNQTSMYLCASSSPPTSGQETQYFGPGTRLLVL.

This clone was counted only a few times. The gene calls are TRBV19 and TRBJ2-2, with TRBD1 as a possible D gene (5 bases). V was cut by 7 bases and J by 4 bases, with 13 bases left in between. Germline assignment: CDR1 LNHDA and CDR2 SQIVND (reference sequence). This CDR3 comprises 14 residues. CDR3 in amino acids: CASNQNQGTGELFF. The CDR3 DNA sequence: TGTGCCAGTAATCAAAATCAGGGCACCGGGGAGCTGTTTTTT.

Notes on this clone: The junction shows a germline mismatch at one end, possibly a read error. The genes are TRBV5-1 and TRBJ1-3; D may be TRBD1 (6 bases). Germline CDR1 reads SGHRS; CDR2 reads YFSETQ. The CDR3 has 17 residues. The CDR3: CASGFADPGASGNTIYF. Written as DNA, the CDR3 is TGCGCCAGCGGCTTCGCTGACCCGGGGGCCTCTGGAAACACCATATATTTT.

The J gene is TRBJ1-5, the V gene TRBV18; no firm D call. CDR3 length: 15 amino acids. Deletions cut 0 bases from V and 5 bases from J, with 11 bases between. Germline-derived CDR1 and CDR2 are KGHSH and LQKENI. CDR3 amino acids: CASSPPSQPDQPQHF. Written as DNA, the CDR3 is TGTGCCAGCTCACCACCGTCACAGCCCGATCAGCCCCAGCATTTT.

Here the CDR3 DNA reads TGTGCCAGCAGCGCCGCGGGACACCACAATCAGCCCCAGCATTTT. This codes for CASSAAGHHNQPQHF. The J gene is TRBJ1-5, the V gene TRBV7-9, with D maybe TRBD1 (6 bases). The CDR3 contains 15 residues. With 5 bases removed from V and 3 bases from J, the gap between germline ends came to 14 bases. The germline V gene has CDR1 SEHNR and CDR2 FQNEAQ (reference sequence).